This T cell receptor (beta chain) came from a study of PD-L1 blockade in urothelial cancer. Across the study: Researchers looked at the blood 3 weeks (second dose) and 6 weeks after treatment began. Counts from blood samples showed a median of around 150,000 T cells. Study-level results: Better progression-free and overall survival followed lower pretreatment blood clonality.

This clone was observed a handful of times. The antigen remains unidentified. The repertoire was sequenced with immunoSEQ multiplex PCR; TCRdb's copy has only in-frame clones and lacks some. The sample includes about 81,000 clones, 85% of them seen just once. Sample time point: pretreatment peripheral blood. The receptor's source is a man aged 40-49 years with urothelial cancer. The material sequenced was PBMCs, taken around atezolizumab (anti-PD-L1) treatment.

The CDR3 region has the DNA TGTGCCTGGAGTGTTTATACTGGGAACACTGAAGCTTTCTTT. This codes for CAWSVYTGNTEAFF. The chain couples TRBV30 to TRBJ1-1, with D hard to call. Per germline, CDR1 GTSNPN and CDR2 SVGIG (reference sequence). The germline V and J ends were trimmed by 0 bases and 1 base, with 9 bases remaining between them. CDR3 size: 14 residues.